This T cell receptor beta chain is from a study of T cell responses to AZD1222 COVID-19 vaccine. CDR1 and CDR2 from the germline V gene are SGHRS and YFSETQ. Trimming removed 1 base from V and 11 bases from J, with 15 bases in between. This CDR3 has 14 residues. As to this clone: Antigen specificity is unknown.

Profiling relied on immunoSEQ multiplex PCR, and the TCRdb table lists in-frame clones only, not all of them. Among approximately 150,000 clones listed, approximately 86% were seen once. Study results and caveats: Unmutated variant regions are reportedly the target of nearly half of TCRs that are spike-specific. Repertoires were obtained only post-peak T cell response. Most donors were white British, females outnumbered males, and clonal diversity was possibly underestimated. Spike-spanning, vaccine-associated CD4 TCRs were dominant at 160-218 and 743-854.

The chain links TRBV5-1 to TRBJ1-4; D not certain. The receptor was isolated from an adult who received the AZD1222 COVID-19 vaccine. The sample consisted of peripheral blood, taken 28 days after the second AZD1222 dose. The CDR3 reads CASSLNPDSQKLFF. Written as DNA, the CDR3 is TGCGCCAGCAGCTTGAATCCCGACTCACAGAAACTGTTTTTT. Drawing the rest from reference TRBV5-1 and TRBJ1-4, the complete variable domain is KAGVTQTPRYLIKTRGQQVTLSCSPISGHRSVSWYQQTPGQGLQFLFEYFSETQRNKGNFPGRFSGRQFSNSRSEMNVSTLELGDSALYLCASSLNPDSQKLFFGSGTQLSVL.